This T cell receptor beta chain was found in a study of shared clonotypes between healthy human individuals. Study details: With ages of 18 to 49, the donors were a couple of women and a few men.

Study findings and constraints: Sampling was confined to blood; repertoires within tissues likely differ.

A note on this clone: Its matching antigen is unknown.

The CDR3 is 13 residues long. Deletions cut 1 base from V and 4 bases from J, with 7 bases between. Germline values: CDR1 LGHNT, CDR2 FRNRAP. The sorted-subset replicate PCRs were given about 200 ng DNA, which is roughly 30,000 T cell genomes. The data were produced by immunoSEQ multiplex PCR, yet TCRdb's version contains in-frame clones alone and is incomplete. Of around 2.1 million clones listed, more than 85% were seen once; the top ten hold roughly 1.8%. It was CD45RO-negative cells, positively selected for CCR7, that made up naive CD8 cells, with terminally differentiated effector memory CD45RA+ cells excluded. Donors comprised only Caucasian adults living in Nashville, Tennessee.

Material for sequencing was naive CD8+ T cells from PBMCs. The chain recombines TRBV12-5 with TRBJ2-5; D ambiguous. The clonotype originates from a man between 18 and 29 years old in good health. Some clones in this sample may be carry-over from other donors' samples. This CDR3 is CASGLGVRETQYF. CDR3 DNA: TGTGCTAGTGGTTTGGGAGTACGAGAGACCCAGTACTTC.